These 13 T cell receptor beta chains originate from one sample sequenced in a study of T-cell memory formation after mild COVID-19. TCRdb re-called the 5' RACE reads through MiXCR, storing one row per CDR3 protein. The data show about 110,000 distinct CDR3 sequences, with 22% seen just once and around 41% held by the top ten. The material sequenced was PBMCs or a T cell subset sorted from them (not recorded which). Every receptor here comes from a man aged 18 to 30 who had mild COVID-19 (a few samples of this study predate the infection). Cell type and time point are not known.

V gene TRBV12-3 or TRBV12-4 combines with J gene TRBJ1-5; the D gene is possibly TRBD1 (5 bases). V was pared by 5 bases and J by 5 bases, with 13 bases between. This CDR3 has 14 residues. CDR3 in amino acids: CASSGTGRHQPQHF. The CDR3 bases are TGTGCCAGCAGTGGGACCGGTCGGCATCAGCCCCAGCATTTT.

This clonotype was observed a handful of times. Written as DNA, the CDR3 is TGTGCCAGCAGCGATACTAGCGGGGGGGCGGTAAACATTCAGTACTTC. Its protein product is CASSDTSGGAVNIQYF. This rearrangement joins TRBV5-6 to TRBJ2-4, with 13 positions matching TRBD2. Trimming at V came to 4 bases and at J to 6 bases, leaving 7 bases not matched to a gene. The germline V gene has CDR1 SGHDT and CDR2 YYEEEE. This CDR3 spans 16 amino acids.

The sample holds a few counts of this clonotype. V and J are TRBV20-1 and TRBJ2-7; a weak D match, TRBD2 (6 bases). V was cut by 3 bases and J by 3 bases, with 33 bases left in between. Per germline, CDR1 DFQATT and CDR2 SNEGSKA (reference sequence). The CDR3 has 20 amino acids. The CDR3 spells CSARGGVGDLKRVPLYEQYV. CDR3 DNA: TGCAGTGCTAGGGGAGGAGTCGGAGATCTCAAGCGGGTCCCCCTCTACGAGCAGTACGTC.

The chain links TRBV6-6 to TRBJ1-6; 10 bases match TRBD1. Germline CDR1 is MNHNY and CDR2 is SVGAGI (reference sequence). V was clipped by 7 bases and J by 6 bases; unmatched bases: 9. This CDR3 is 16 amino acids long. The CDR3 nucleotides read TGTGCCAGCACATGGGACAGGGGCCTACCTAATTCACCCCTCCACTTT. Residues: CASTWDRGLPNSPLHF.

The gene calls are TRBV10-3 and TRBJ2-3; maybe TRBD1 (7 bases). The V end was cut by 11 bases, the J end by 5 bases, with 14 bases between. The germline V gene has CDR1 ENHRY and CDR2 SYGVKD. CDR3 size: 12 residues. The DNA for the CDR3 is TGTGCCGCCACCCAGGGGGGAGATACGCAGTATTTT. Protein: CAATQGGDTQYF.

Points on this clonotype: The junction differs from germline at one of its ends, possibly a read error. The J gene is TRBJ1-5, the V gene TRBV19; D is unclear. The CDR3 sequence is 11 residues long. From germline, CDR1 is LNHDA and CDR2 SQIVND (reference sequence). Here the CDR3 reads CPRGNSQPQHF. The CDR3 coding sequence is TGCCCTCGAGGGAACAGTCAGCCCCAGCATTTT.

In DNA form, the CDR3 reads TGTGCCAGCAGACCCACCCTAGGATCGAACACCGGGGAGCTGTTTTTT. Encoded protein: CASRPTLGSNTGELFF. J is TRBJ2-2 and V is TRBV7-9; D is uncertain. V shed 6 bases and J shed 0 bases, with 14 bases lying between them. There are 16 residues in the CDR3. Germline CDR1 is SEHNR and CDR2 is FQNEAQ (reference sequence).

This clonotype occurred a few times. The rearrangement joins TRBV7-6 to TRBJ1-6; maybe TRBD1 (6 bases). V was trimmed by 2 bases and J by 14 bases, leaving 13 bases between them. CDR1 is SGHVS, CDR2 FNYEAQ, per germline. The CDR3 contains 13 residues. CDR3 nucleotide sequence: TGTGCCAGCAGCTTATTCGGGGGCCGGTCCCTCCACTTT. Protein product: CASSLFGGRSLHF. Full variable domain (remainder filled in from reference TRBV7-6 and TRBJ1-6): GAGVSQSPRYKVTKRGQDVALRCDPISGHVSLYWYRQALGQGPEFLTYFNYEAQQDKSGLPNDRFSAERPEGSISTLTIQRTEQRDSAMYRCASSLFGGRSLHFGNGTRLTVT.

The V call is TRBV12-3 or TRBV12-4, the J call TRBJ2-2, with 8 bases that match TRBD1. The CDR3 loop spans 15 amino acids. J was trimmed by 5 bases and V by 1 base; bases with no gene match: 3. Written as DNA, the CDR3 is TGTGCCAGCAGTTTAGGGACAGGGTGGACCGGGGAGCTGTTTTTT. This sequence encodes CASSLGTGWTGELFF.

The chain combines TRBV7-2 with TRBJ1-2, with 7 bases matching TRBD1. This CDR3 spans 15 amino acids. CDR1 SGHTA and CDR2 FQGNSA come from the germline V gene. V was clipped by 4 bases and J by 5 bases; unmatched bases: 10. The CDR3, as DNA: TGTGCCAGCAGCTCTGGGACAGTCTCCCCTTATGGCTACACCTTC. Amino acids: CASSSGTVSPYGYTF.

This chain uses TRBV5-1 with TRBJ1-1, with 9 bases fitting TRBD1. V lost 3 bases to trimming and J lost 3 bases; unmatched junction nucleotides: 15. This CDR3 has 18 residues. The germline gives CDR1 SGHRS, CDR2 YFSETQ. Here the CDR3 DNA reads TGCGCCAGCAGCTGGGGGGGACAGGGAACCCTTGAGGACACTGAAGCTTTCTTT. Its protein is CASSWGGQGTLEDTEAFF.

V is TRBV7-6 and J is TRBJ2-7; a possible D gene is TRBD2 (5 bases). Germline lookup yields CDR1 SGHVS and CDR2 FNYEAQ. The CDR3 has 15 amino acids. V shed 2 bases and J shed 5 bases, with 16 bases lying between them. DNA for the CDR3: TGTGCCAGCAGCTTATTCGGTGCGGAGGACGACGAGCAGTACTTC. Its translation: CASSLFGAEDDEQYF.

The chain joins TRBV4-1 to TRBJ2-7; either TRBD1 or TRBD2 may supply D (6 bases each). V lost 4 bases and J lost 6, with 25 bases in between. Germline values: CDR1 MGHRA, CDR2 YSYEKL. CDR3 length equals 17 residues. CDR3 bases: TGCGCCAGCAGCCCAGGGGTAAATCGGGGGCCCCTTCTCGAGCAGTACTTC. Protein product: CASSPGVNRGPLLEQYF.